The entry below gives a single T cell receptor (beta chain) sequence along with its context. Its antigen is unidentified. V lost 3 bases to trimming and J lost 8 bases, with 19 bases between them. The CDR3 is 15 amino acids. The germline CDR1 and CDR2 sequences are LNHDA and SQIVND (reference sequence). The donors were members of the validation cohort, which comprised 90 to 150 subjects and was separate from the first cohort of 600 to 800 subjects. The repertoire was sequenced with immunoSEQ multiplex PCR; TCRdb's copy has only in-frame clones and lacks some. The sample includes about 98,000 clones, roughly 87% of them seen just once. This entry belongs to a study of cytomegalovirus exposure and HLA in healthy donors. Notes on the study in general: As was reported, the classifier diagnosed cytomegalovirus status with high specificity and sensitivity. It was confirmed in vitro that a few of the CMV-associated chains were specific for CMV antigens. A subsequent analysis found that TCR clusters from the first cohort also tended to co-occur in the approximately 130 validation repertoires, with 90% to 95% of cluster scores above 0.

Sequenced sample: PBMCs. The TCR sequence derives from a man between 18 and 35 years old in good health and CMV-seropositive. This sequence joins TRBV19 and TRBJ1-1; TRBD1 is a possible D gene (6 bases). The CDR3: CASSILAGVGQEAFF. CDR3 bases: TGTGCCAGTAGTATCTTAGCAGGGGTAGGACAGGAAGCTTTCTTT.